This TCR beta chain was captured in a study of identical twins. This clonotype was seen ten or more times. A universal primer site came from template switching; cDNA carried unique molecular identifiers. TCRdb re-analysed the 5' RACE reads in MiXCR, keeping a single row per CDR3 protein. The sample has about 1.7 million distinct CDR3 sequences; around 33% are singletons. This TCR was sampled from a newborn girl in good health. Sample: cord blood.

CDR3 region: CATERTGHMTDTQYF. DNA of the CDR3: TGTGCCACCGAAAGGACAGGGCACATGACAGATACGCAGTATTTT. The genes are TRBV27 and TRBJ2-3; TRBD1 aligns across 8 bases. The CDR3 contains 15 residues. Germline CDR1 reads MNHEY; CDR2 reads SMNVEV (reference sequence). With 10 bases clipped from V and 3 bases from J, the junction kept 12 bases outside the gene matches.